This T cell receptor beta chain emerged from a study of blood T cell repertoires in COVID-19. Study-wide background: Spain, Italy and the United States supplied samples that represented acute and convalescent COVID-19. The analysed material was cDNA or gDNA that came from T cells, B-cell-depleted T cells, or PBMCs.

Original processing methods: Amplifying reference gene primers gave estimates of nucleated cell counts. The assay was immunoSEQ multiplex PCR, and TCRdb's table has in-frame clones only and misses some. That table gives V, J and clone size, and the DNA gave D and trimming. Found here are under 250,000 clones, less than 85% of them singletons; the top ten hold 4.5% to 7%. J lost 4 bases, V lost 0 bases, and 8 bases had no gene match. Germline loops: CDR1 MRHNA, CDR2 SNTAGT. CDR3 length: 16 residues. The sequence derives from a woman aged 70-85 years with acute or convalescent COVID-19. Material: peripheral blood. This chain connects TRBV6-4 to TRBJ1-2; 7 bases are shared with TRBD1. The CDR3 sequence is CASSDSTTGQIYGYTF. The DNA of the CDR3 is TGTGCCAGCAGTGACTCAACGACAGGGCAAATCTATGGCTACACCTTC.